The next 13 T cell receptor beta chains were all read from a single sample in a study of T cells in Graves' hyperthyroidism and ophthalmopathy. Regions amplified from RNA transcripts were the TCR beta CDR3 regions. Carried out on the TCR CDR3, a first-round RT-PCR used the HTBI primer set. TCRdb recomputed calls from the multiplex PCR reads with MiXCR, one row per CDR3 protein. The data show approximately 590,000 distinct CDR3 sequences, with approximately 14% seen just once and less than 9.5% held by the top ten. Sequencing input: blood. The receptors were sampled from a woman younger than 45 with Graves' hyperthyroidism.

This clonotype occurred a few times. V gene TRBV7-3 combines with J gene TRBJ2-3; D perhaps matches TRBD2 (5 bases). The CDR3 has 15 residues. Germline values: CDR1 SGHTA, CDR2 FQGTGA. V lost 0 bases to trimming and J lost 0 bases, with 7 bases between them. CDR3 in DNA: TGTGCCAGCAGCTTAACAGCGGTTAGCACAGATACGCAGTATTTT. Its protein product is CASSLTAVSTDTQYF.

Only a few counts were recorded for this clonotype. Germline and junction disagree at one end, which may indicate a read error. This chain joins TRBV6-1 and TRBJ2-1, with a tentative D call TRBD1 (5 bases). The CDR3 spans 16 residues. The germline V gene encodes CDR1 MNHNS and CDR2 SASEGT. In DNA, the CDR3 is TGTGCCAGCAGGGAAGGGGCCACAAGATCCTACAATGAGCAGTTCTTC. It codes for CASREGATRSYNEQFF.

The genes are TRBV20-1 and TRBJ1-4, with 11 bases fitting TRBD1. Unmatched junction bases numbered 8, after V lost 7 bases and J lost 7 bases. Per germline, CDR1 DFQATT and CDR2 SNEGSKA (reference sequence). This CDR3 region has 14 residues. CDR3 loop: CSVDLGTGGEKLFF. CDR3 coding DNA: TGCAGTGTGGACCTCGGGACAGGGGGTGAAAAACTGTTTTTT.

The V and J genes are TRBV12-3 or TRBV12-4 and TRBJ2-3, with a tentative D call TRBD2 (6 bases). Trimming stripped 5 bases from V and 5 bases from J, with 17 bases between. The CDR3 is made up of 15 amino acids. The CDR3 DNA follows: TGTGCCAGCAGTCAACTAGCAGGAGGGTTAGATACGCAGTATTTT. As protein: CASSQLAGGLDTQYF.

This sequence joins TRBV20-1 and TRBJ2-3, with D tentatively TRBD1 or TRBD2 (5 bases each). The length of the CDR3 is 16 residues. Per germline, CDR1 DFQATT and CDR2 SNEGSKA (reference sequence). Trimming stripped 3 bases from V and 2 bases from J, with 18 bases between. CDR3 residues: CSASEGTNLNTDTQYF. The CDR3 DNA reads as TGCAGTGCTAGTGAGGGGACCAACCTGAACACAGATACGCAGTATTTT.

This clonotype was detected many times. The rearrangement joins TRBV20-1 to TRBJ1-5; D is perhaps TRBD1 (6 bases). This CDR3 spans 15 amino acids. V lost 2 bases and J 3 bases, leaving 14 bases between the germline ends. Germline V gene lookup returns CDR1 DFQATT and CDR2 SNEGSKA (reference sequence). CDR3 residues: CSARLSRGNNQPQHF. For the CDR3, the DNA is TGCAGTGCTAGATTGAGCAGGGGAAACAATCAGCCCCAGCATTTT.

This clonotype showed up many times. The V call is TRBV18, the J call TRBJ2-5, with D perhaps TRBD1 (5 bases). The CDR3 has 13 amino acids. Trimming took off 0 bases at V and 3 bases at J, with 5 bases between the two ends. Germline V CDR1 and CDR2: KGHSH, LQKENI. Here the CDR3 reads CASSPPGEETQYF. DNA for the CDR3: TGTGCCAGCTCACCACCAGGGGAAGAGACCCAGTACTTC.

In its sample, this clonotype was seen a few times. This chain uses TRBV30 with TRBJ2-7, with TRBD2 matching over 7 bases. Unmatched junction bases numbered 6, after V lost 2 bases and J lost 2 bases. The V gene's germline CDR1 is GTSNPN and CDR2 SVGIG (reference sequence). The CDR3 has 14 residues. The DNA for the CDR3 is TGTGCCTGGAGTCCGGGGGGACCCCCCTACGAGCAGTACTTC. It translates to CAWSPGGPPYEQYF.

This clonotype occurred many times. The chain has TRBV27 and TRBJ1-1, with 7 bases identical to TRBD1. This CDR3 contains 14 residues. Germline trimming cut 5 bases from V and 7 bases from J; bases unmatched to any gene: 10. The germline V gene encodes CDR1 MNHEY and CDR2 SMNVEV (reference sequence). In DNA, the CDR3 is TGTGCCAGCAGTGGCCGGAGGGACAGCTATGAAGCTTTCTTT. It yields the protein CASSGRRDSYEAFF.

This clonotype was counted a few times. The CDR3 DNA sequence: TGTGCCAGCAGTTTTTTGGGAGACCTACCCATAATGAACACTGAAGCTTTCTTT. It encodes CASSFLGDLPIMNTEAFF. The rearrangement joins TRBV28 to TRBJ1-1; no clear D. V dropped 3 bases and J dropped 0 bases, with 20 bases sitting between them. CDR3 size: 18 residues. Germline CDR1 MDHEN, CDR2 SYDVKM. Based on the CDR3 plus reference TRBV28 and TRBJ1-1, the full variable domain is DVKVTQSSRYLVKRTGEKVFLECVQDMDHENMFWYRQDPGLGLRLIYFSYDVKMKEKGDIPEGYSVSREKKERFSLILESASTNQTSMYLCASSFLGDLPIMNTEAFFGQGTRLTVV.

The V and J genes are TRBV2 and TRBJ2-7; 7 bases agree with TRBD1. This CDR3 region has 15 residues. V shed 6 bases and J 2 bases; nucleotides not matched to a gene: 10. CDR1 is SNHLY and CDR2 is FYNNEI in the germline V gene. Here the CDR3 reads CASRLPRQGAYEQYF. The CDR3 DNA follows: TGTGCCAGCAGGTTACCGAGGCAGGGGGCCTACGAGCAGTACTTC.

This clonotype has more than one count but fewer than ten. The chain couples TRBV5-5 to TRBJ2-1; D not resolved. V dropped 5 bases and J dropped 7 bases, with 16 bases sitting between them. This CDR3 spans 14 amino acids. Germline V gives CDR1 SGHKS, CDR2 YYEKEE (reference sequence). The CDR3 DNA reads TGTGCCAGCAGTATACAAGGACCAATAAATGAGCAGTTCTTC. It translates to CASSIQGPINEQFF.

This clonotype was seen repeatedly, ten times or more. CDR3 loop: CATGGDLNTEAFF. The CDR3 DNA reads as TGTGCCACAGGAGGGGATTTGAACACTGAAGCTTTCTTT. The chain carries TRBV18 and TRBJ1-1; TRBD1 is a possible D gene (5 bases). This CDR3 comprises 13 residues. Trimming left V 10 bases short and J 0 bases short, with 12 bases between. Germline assignment: CDR1 KGHSH and CDR2 LQKENI.